The following is a T cell receptor (beta chain) sequence with its context. Its antigen specificity is not known. Base qualities are not recorded, but no much larger clone differs from it by a single base. Participants in the prospective study were enrolled through a virtual design, were aged about 18 to 89 years, and lived in approximately 25 United States geographic areas. To assign participants to cohorts, the prospective study relied on clinical history that participants themselves reported in a screening survey and a study questionnaire. Each participant in the prospective study had whole blood, serum and a nasopharyngeal or oropharyngeal swab collected by mobile phlebotomists. Prospective study participants could optionally give additional blood draws and questionnaires over a roughly 2-month period. Prospective study blood samples were shipped either frozen or at room temperature before DNA extraction.

This record comes from a study of blood T cell repertoires in COVID-19 (dated by TCRdb to 2019 to 2021). Regarding the research as a whole: Samples from collaborators originated in the United States, Italy and Spain and spanned both the acute and convalescent phases of COVID-19. The repertoires were made available in a free public database intended to serve as a resource for research on the immune response to SARS-CoV-2. Samples came from the ongoing ImmuneRACE study (first 160 participants) plus 1,254 subjects from 6 global collaborators. The sample metadata nearly always contained a de-identified subject ID, COVID-19 status, age in years and sex. The prospective study material was composed of cDNA or gDNA derived from T cells, B-cell-depleted T cells, or PBMCs. Where available, HLA class I and class II types were taken from metadata supplied by the sample provider and were not determined by assay-based typing. The dataset comprised deeply sampled blood TCRbeta repertoires from subjects exposed to, actively infected with, or recovered from COVID-19.

Findings and caveats that apply to the study as a whole: How much clinical and demographic metadata was included differed by source and by participant, and the metadata was provided uncurated.

TCRbeta CDR3 regions were amplified from genomic DNA using the immunoSEQ Assay, a bias-controlled multiplex PCR. On the authors' methods: The number of nucleated cells in each sample was estimated from the amplification of reference gene primers within the assay. Sequence reads were collapsed and filtered to measure the absolute abundance of every unique TCRbeta CDR3 rearrangement. For each sample, productive Simpson clonality was calculated as the square root of Simpson's diversity index across productive rearrangements. This is the immuneACCESS table as TCRdb keeps it, with only in-frame sequences that have V and J called. A part of the clones is gone; compared with another copy, unresolved V genes explain less than half, and the rest is unexplained. V, J and clone size derive from that table, while D and trimming were established from the DNA sequence. The sample table records 300,000 to 400,000 clones; about 86% of these occur just once. 4% to 5% of the sample goes to the ten largest clones.

V lost 5 bases and J lost 0 bases; the stretch between them is 14 bases long. Spanning cysteine to phenylalanine, the CDR3 consists of 16 amino acids. The read is trimmed to its CDR3 DNA, 48 bases read in frame from base 1. CDR1 and CDR2, per the germline V gene, are SGHVS and FQNEAQ. This sequence was found in a woman between 35 and 50 years old with acute COVID-19. The sequencing input was PBMCs or T cells enriched from blood (not recorded which). Recombination joined TRBV7-8 with TRBJ1-5; the D gene cannot be named for sure. Here is the DNA: TGTGCCAGCAGCCTAGGTCAGCGTTATAGCAATCAGCCCCAGCATTTT. It encodes CASSLGQRYSNQPQHF.